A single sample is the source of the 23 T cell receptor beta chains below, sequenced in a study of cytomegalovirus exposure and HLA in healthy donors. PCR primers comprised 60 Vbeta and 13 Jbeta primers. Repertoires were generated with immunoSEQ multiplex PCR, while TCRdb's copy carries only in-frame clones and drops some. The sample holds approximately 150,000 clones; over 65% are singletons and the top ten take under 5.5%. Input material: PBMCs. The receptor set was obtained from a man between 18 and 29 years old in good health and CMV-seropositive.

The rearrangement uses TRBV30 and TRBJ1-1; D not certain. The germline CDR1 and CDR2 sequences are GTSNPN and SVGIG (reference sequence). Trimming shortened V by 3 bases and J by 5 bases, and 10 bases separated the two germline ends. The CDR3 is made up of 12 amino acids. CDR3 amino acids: CAWRAEATEAFF. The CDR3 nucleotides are TGTGCCTGGAGGGCAGAGGCTACTGAAGCTTTCTTT.

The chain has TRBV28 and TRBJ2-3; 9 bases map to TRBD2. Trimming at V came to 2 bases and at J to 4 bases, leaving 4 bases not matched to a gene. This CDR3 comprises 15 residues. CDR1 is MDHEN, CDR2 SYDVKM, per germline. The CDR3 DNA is TGTGCCAGCAGTTTAACCAGCGGGGGGCCAGATACGCAGTATTTT. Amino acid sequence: CASSLTSGGPDTQYF.

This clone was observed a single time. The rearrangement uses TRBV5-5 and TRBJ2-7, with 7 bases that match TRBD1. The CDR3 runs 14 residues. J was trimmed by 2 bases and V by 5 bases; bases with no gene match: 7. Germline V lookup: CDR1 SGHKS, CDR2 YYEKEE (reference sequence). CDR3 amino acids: CASSFATGPYEQYV. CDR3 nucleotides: TGTGCCAGCAGTTTCGCGACAGGGCCCTACGAGCAGTACGTC.

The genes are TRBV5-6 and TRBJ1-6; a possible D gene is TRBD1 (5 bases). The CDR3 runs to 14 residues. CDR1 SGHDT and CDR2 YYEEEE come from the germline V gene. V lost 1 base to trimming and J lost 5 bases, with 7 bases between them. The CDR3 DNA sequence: TGTGCCAGCAGCTTGACGGGGGATAATTCACCCCTCCACTTT. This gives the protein CASSLTGDNSPLHF.

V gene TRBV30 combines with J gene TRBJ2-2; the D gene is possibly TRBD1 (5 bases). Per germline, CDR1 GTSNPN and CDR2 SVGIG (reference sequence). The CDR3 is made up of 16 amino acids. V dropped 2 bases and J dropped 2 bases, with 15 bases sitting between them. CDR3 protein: CAWSPGRAPNTGELFF. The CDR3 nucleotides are TGTGCCTGGAGTCCAGGCAGGGCACCCAACACCGGGGAGCTGTTTTTT.

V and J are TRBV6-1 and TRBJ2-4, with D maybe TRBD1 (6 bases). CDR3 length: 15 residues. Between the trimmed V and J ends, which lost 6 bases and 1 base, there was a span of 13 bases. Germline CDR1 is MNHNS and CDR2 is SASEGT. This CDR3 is CASSPQGTAKNIQYF. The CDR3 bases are TGTGCCAGCAGCCCACAGGGTACGGCCAAAAACATTCAGTACTTC.

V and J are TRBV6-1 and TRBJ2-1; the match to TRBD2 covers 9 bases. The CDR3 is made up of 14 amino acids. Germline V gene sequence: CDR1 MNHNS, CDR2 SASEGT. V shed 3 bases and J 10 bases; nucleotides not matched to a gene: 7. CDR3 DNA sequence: TGTGCCAGCAGTGATGCGGGAGGGCTTCGGGAGCAGTTCTTC. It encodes CASSDAGGLREQFF.

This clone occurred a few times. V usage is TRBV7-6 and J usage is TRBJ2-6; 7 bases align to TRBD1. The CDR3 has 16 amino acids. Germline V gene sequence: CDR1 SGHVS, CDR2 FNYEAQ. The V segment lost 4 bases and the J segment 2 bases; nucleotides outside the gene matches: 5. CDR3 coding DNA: TGTGCCAGCAGCTCTGAAGGGGGCGCTGGGGCCAACGTCCTGACTTTC. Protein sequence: CASSSEGGAGANVLTF.

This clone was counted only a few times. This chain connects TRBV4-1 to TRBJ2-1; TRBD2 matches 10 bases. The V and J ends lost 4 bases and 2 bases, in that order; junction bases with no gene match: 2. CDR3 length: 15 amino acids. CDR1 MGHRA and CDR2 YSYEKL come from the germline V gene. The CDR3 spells CASSPSGRAYNEQFF. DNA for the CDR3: TGCGCCAGCAGCCCCAGCGGGAGGGCCTACAATGAGCAGTTCTTC.

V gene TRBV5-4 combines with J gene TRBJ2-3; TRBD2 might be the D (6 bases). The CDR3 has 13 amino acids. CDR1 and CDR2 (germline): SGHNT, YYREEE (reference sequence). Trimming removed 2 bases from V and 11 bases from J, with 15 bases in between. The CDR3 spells CASSLPPGLEQYF. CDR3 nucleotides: TGTGCCAGCAGCTTACCCCCGGGACTCGAGCAGTATTTT.

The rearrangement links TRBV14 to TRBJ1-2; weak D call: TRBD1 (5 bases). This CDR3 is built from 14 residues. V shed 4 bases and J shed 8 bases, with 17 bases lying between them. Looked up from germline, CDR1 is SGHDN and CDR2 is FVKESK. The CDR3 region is CASSLLGGIRGYTF. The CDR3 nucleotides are TGTGCCAGCAGCCTATTGGGGGGAATTCGCGGCTACACCTTC. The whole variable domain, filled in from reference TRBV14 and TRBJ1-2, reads EAGVTQFPSHSVIEKGQTVTLRCDPISGHDNLYWYRRVMGKEIKFLLHFVKESKQDESGMPNNRFLAERTGGTYSTLKVQPAELEDSGVYFCASSLLGGIRGYTFGSGTRLTVV.

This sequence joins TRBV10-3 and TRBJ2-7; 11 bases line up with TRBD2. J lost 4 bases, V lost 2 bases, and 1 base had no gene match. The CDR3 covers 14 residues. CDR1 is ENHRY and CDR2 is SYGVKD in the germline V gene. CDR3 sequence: CAISEGTSGYEQYV. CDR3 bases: TGTGCCATCAGTGAGGGGACTAGCGGATACGAGCAGTACGTC.

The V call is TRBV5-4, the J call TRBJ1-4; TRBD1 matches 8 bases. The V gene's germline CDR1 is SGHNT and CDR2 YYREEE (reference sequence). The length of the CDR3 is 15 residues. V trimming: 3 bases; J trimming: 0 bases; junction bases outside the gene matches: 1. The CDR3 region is CASSSDRATNEKLFF. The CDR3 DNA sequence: TGTGCCAGCAGCTCGGACAGGGCAACTAATGAAAAACTGTTTTTT. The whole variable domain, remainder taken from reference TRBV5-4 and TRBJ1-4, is ETGVTQSPTHLIKTRGQQVTLRCSSQSGHNTVSWYQQALGQGPQFIFQYYREEENGRGNFPPRFSGLQFPNYSSELNVNALELDDSALYLCASSSDRATNEKLFFGSGTQLSVL.

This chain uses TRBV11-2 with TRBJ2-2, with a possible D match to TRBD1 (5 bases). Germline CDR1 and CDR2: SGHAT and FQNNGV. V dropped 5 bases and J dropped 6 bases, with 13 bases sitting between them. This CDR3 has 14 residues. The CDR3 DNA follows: TGTGCCAGCAGCCCAAGAGACAGCGCCGGGGAGCTGTTTTTT. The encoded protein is CASSPRDSAGELFF.

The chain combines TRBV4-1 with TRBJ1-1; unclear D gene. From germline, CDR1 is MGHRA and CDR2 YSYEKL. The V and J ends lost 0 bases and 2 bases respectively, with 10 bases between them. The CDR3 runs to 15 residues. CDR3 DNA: TGCGCCAGCAGCCAAGATCTCTGGGCTAACACTGAAGCTTTCTTT. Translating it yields CASSQDLWANTEAFF.

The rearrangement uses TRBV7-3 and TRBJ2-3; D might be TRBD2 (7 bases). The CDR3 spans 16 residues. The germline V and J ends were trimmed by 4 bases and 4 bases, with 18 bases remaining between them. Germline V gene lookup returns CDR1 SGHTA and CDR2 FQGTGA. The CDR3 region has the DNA TGTGCCAGCAGCTCCCTATCGGGGGGCCGTGCAGATACGCAGTATTTT. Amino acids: CASSSLSGGRADTQYF.

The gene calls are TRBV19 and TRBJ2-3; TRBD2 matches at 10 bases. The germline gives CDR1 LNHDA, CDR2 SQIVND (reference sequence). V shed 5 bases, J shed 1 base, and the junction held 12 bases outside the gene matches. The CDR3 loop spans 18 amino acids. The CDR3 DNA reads TGTGCCAGTAGTCGGAAGTCTAGCGGGAGTAAGGGCACAGATACGCAGTATTTT. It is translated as CASSRKSSGSKGTDTQYF. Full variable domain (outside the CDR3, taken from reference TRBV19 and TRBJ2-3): DGGITQSPKYLFRKEGQNVTLSCEQNLNHDAMYWYRQDPGQGLRLIYYSQIVNDFQKGDIAEGYSVSREKKESFPLTVTSAQKNPTAFYLCASSRKSSGSKGTDTQYFGPGTRLTVL.

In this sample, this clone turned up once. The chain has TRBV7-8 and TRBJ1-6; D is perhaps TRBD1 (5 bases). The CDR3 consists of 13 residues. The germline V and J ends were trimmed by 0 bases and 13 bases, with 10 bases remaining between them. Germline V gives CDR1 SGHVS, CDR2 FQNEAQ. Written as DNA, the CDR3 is TGTGCCAGCAGCTTAGCGGTGACAGACCCCCTCCACTTT. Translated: CASSLAVTDPLHF.

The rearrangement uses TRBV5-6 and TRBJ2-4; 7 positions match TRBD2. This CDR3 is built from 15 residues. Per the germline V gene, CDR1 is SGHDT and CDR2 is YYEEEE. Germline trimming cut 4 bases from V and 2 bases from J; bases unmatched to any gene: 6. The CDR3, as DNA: TGTGCCAGCAGCCCGGGAGGCGCGTCCAAAAACATTCAGTACTTC. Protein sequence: CASSPGGASKNIQYF.

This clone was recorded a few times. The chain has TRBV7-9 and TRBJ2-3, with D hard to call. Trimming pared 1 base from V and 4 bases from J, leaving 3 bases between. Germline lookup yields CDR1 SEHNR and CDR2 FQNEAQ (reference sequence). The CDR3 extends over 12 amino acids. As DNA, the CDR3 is TGTGCCAGCAGCTTAGTATCAGATACGCAGTATTTT. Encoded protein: CASSLVSDTQYF.

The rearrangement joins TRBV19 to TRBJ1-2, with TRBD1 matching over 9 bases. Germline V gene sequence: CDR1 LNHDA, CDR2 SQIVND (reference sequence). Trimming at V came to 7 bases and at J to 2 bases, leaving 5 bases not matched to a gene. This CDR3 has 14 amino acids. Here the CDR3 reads CASIQTGGNYGYTF. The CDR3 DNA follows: TGTGCCAGTATCCAAACAGGGGGCAACTATGGCTACACCTTC.

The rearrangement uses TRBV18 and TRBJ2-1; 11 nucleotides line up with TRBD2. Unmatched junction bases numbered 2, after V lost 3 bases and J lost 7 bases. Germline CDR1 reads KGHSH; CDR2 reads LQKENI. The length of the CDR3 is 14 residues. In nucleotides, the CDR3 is TGTGCCAGCTCACCGGGACTAGCGGAAAATGAGCAGTTCTTC. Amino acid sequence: CASSPGLAENEQFF. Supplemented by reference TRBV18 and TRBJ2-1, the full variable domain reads NAGVMQNPRHLVRRRGQEARLRCSPMKGHSHVYWYRQLPEEGLKFMVYLQKENIIDESGMPKERFSAEFPKEGPSILRIQQVVRGDSAAYFCASSPGLAENEQFFGPGTRLTVL.

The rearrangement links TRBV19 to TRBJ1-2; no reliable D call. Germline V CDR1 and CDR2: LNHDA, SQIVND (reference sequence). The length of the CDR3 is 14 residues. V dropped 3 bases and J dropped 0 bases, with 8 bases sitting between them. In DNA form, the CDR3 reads TGTGCCAGTAGTATCTTTGGCTCTAACTATGGCTACACCTTC. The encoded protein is CASSIFGSNYGYTF.